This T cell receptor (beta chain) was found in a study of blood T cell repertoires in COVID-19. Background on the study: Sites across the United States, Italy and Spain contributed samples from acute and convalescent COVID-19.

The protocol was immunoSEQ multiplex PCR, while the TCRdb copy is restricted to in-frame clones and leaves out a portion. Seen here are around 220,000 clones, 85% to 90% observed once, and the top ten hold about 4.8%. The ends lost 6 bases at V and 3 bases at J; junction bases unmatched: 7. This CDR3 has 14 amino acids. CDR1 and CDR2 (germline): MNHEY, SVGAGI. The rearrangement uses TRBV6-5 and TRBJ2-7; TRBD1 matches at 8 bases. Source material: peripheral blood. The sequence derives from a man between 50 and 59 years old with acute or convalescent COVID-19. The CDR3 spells CASRTGTGFYEQYF. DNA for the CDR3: TGTGCCAGCAGAACCGGGACAGGATTCTACGAGCAGTACTTC.